These 13 T cell receptor beta chains were all obtained from the same sample, sequenced in a study of control samples from healthy donors and cancer patients. Clones were read by immunoSEQ multiplex PCR, and TCRdb kept only the in-frame ones, dropping some. Here the sample spans some 200,000 clones, about 93% being singletons. The sample consisted of blood. The receptors here all came from a man aged 18-30 years in good health.

The genes are TRBV2 and TRBJ1-1, with D unresolved. The CDR3 is 13 residues long. The germline gives CDR1 SNHLY, CDR2 FYNNEI. Trimming removed 6 bases from V and 0 bases from J, with 8 bases in between. The CDR3 DNA is TGTGCCAGCAGGACAAACATGAACACTGAAGCTTTCTTT. Its translation: CASRTNMNTEAFF.

This chain connects TRBV6-5 to TRBJ2-2, with D unclear. The CDR3 sequence is 14 residues long. The V gene lost 8 bases and the J gene lost 5 bases, with 15 bases spanning the gap. Germline CDR1 reads MNHEY; CDR2 reads SVGAGI. The CDR3 reads CASGVVSRTGELFF. CDR3 sequence (DNA): TGTGCCAGCGGAGTAGTATCCCGGACCGGGGAGCTGTTTTTT.

DNA for the CDR3: TGTGCCAGCAGTTCCCCAGGGGAGCGGGACACCGGGGAGCTGTTTTTT. Amino acid sequence: CASSSPGERDTGELFF. The V call is TRBV28, the J call TRBJ2-2; D may match TRBD1 or TRBD2 (6 bases each). The CDR3 sequence is 16 residues long. The germline V gene encodes CDR1 MDHEN and CDR2 SYDVKM. V was trimmed by 4 bases and J by 3 bases, leaving 15 bases between them.

The chain has TRBV18 and TRBJ2-7; TRBD1 matches at 10 bases. After removal of 8 bases from V and 3 bases from J, the junction contained 7 bases not matched to a gene. The length of the CDR3 is 14 residues. Per germline, CDR1 KGHSH and CDR2 LQKENI. Here the CDR3 DNA reads TGTGCCAGCATGGGGGACAGGGGAGGCTACGAGCAGTACTTC. The encoded protein is CASMGDRGGYEQYF.

The chain couples TRBV30 to TRBJ2-2; D is possibly TRBD2 (6 bases). This CDR3 is built from 12 residues. V lost 5 bases, J lost 4 bases, and 8 bases lay in between. Germline V gene sequence: CDR1 GTSNPN, CDR2 SVGIG (reference sequence). This CDR3 reads CAWGGGTGELFF. DNA of the CDR3: TGTGCCTGGGGGGGAGGCACCGGGGAGCTGTTTTTT.

This rearrangement joins TRBV18 to TRBJ1-1; D is unresolved. The CDR3 runs 12 residues. V dropped 1 base and J dropped 4 bases, with 4 bases sitting between them. Germline V gives CDR1 KGHSH, CDR2 LQKENI. The CDR3 is CASSPLATEAFF. The CDR3 region has the DNA TGTGCCAGCTCACCACTTGCCACTGAAGCTTTCTTT.

The V call is TRBV7-9, the J call TRBJ2-2; possibly TRBD1 for D (5 bases). The CDR3 spans 16 residues. CDR1 is SEHNR and CDR2 is FQNEAQ in the germline V gene (reference sequence). V was shortened by 4 bases and J by 3 bases, with 15 bases between the two germline ends. The CDR3 loop reads CASSYSQQGDTGELFF. The CDR3 DNA follows: TGTGCCAGCAGCTACTCTCAGCAGGGCGACACCGGGGAGCTGTTTTTT.

The V and J genes are TRBV30 and TRBJ1-2; 7 bases match TRBD1. This CDR3 comprises 12 residues. The germline V gene has CDR1 GTSNPN and CDR2 SVGIG (reference sequence). For the CDR3, the DNA is TGTGTAGCCCAGGGGGATAACTATGGCTACACCTTC. This translates into CVAQGDNYGYTF. Full variable domain (remainder filled in from reference TRBV30 and TRBJ1-2): SQTIHQWPATLVQPVGSPLSLECTVEGTSNPNLYWYRQAAGRGLQLLFYSVGIGQISSEVPQNLSASRPQDRQFILSSKKLLLSDSGFYLCVAQGDNYGYTFGSGTRLTVV.

This clone was found once. The chain couples TRBV10-2 to TRBJ2-5, with D possibly matching TRBD2 (5 bases). Trimming shortened V by 2 bases and J by 2 bases, and 9 bases separated the two germline ends. Germline assignment: CDR1 WSHSY and CDR2 SAAADI. The CDR3 runs to 14 residues. CDR3 sequence (DNA): TGCGCCAGCAGTGAGAGCGGCTTTCAAGAGACCCAGTACTTC. Translation: CASSESGFQETQYF.

In its sample, this clone was seen once. The gene calls are TRBV19 and TRBJ2-6, with TRBD2 as a possible D gene (5 bases). Trimming shortened V by 3 bases and J by 0 bases, and 6 bases separated the two germline ends. CDR1 and CDR2 from the germline V gene are LNHDA and SQIVND (reference sequence). The CDR3 totals 15 residues. The CDR3 DNA follows: TGTGCCAGTAGTATCGAGGGCTCTGGGGCCAACGTCCTGACTTTC. Translation: CASSIEGSGANVLTF.

The J gene is TRBJ1-2, the V gene TRBV5-1; D ambiguous. The germline gives CDR1 SGHRS, CDR2 YFSETQ. V lost 0 bases, J lost 4 bases, and 10 bases lay in between. CDR3 length: 14 amino acids. In DNA form, the CDR3 reads TGCGCCAGCAGCTTGGAACTTCCATTCTATGGCTACACCTTC. Encoded protein: CASSLELPFYGYTF. The full variable domain, with the rest looked up from reference TRBV5-1 and TRBJ1-2, is KAGVTQTPRYLIKTRGQQVTLSCSPISGHRSVSWYQQTPGQGLQFLFEYFSETQRNKGNFPGRFSGRQFSNSRSEMNVSTLELGDSALYLCASSLELPFYGYTFGSGTRLTVV.

The chain couples TRBV6-1 to TRBJ1-4; weak D call: TRBD1 (5 bases). V was clipped by 3 bases and J by 3 bases, with 11 bases between them. CDR1 is MNHNS and CDR2 is SASEGT in the germline V gene. The CDR3 loop spans 15 amino acids. CDR3: CASSDQGSANEKLFF. In nucleotides, the CDR3 is TGTGCCAGCAGTGACCAGGGTTCAGCTAATGAAAAACTGTTTTTT.

This chain links TRBV7-3 with TRBJ1-1, with D maybe TRBD1 (5 bases). The CDR3 is 13 amino acids. Germline V gene sequence: CDR1 SGHTA, CDR2 FQGTGA. The V end lost 2 bases, the J end lost 7 bases, and 11 bases lay between the germline ends. CDR3 in amino acids: CASSLFPGREAFF. In DNA, the CDR3 is TGTGCCAGCAGCTTATTCCCGGGGCGTGAAGCTTTCTTT.